Presented here are 7 T cell receptor beta chains from one specimen sequenced in a study of control samples from healthy donors and cancer patients. Sequenced by immunoSEQ multiplex PCR; TCRdb stores in-frame clones only, minus some. Among about 79,000 clones, 93% were seen once, and the ten largest hold over 0.95%. Sequences were obtained from PBMCs. These receptors originate from a woman aged 40 to 50 with lung cancer.

This chain joins TRBV27 and TRBJ2-7, with TRBD1 identical over 12 bases. The J segment lost 6 bases and the V segment lost 5 bases, leaving 5 bases of the junction unmatched. CDR1 is MNHEY, CDR2 SMNVEV, per germline (reference sequence). CDR3 length: 14 residues. The CDR3 bases are TGTGCCAGCAGTCCGGGGACAGGGGGCTCCGAGCAGTACTTC. Translating gives CASSPGTGGSEQYF.

The sample holds one count of this clone. The chain links TRBV4-1 to TRBJ1-4; D gene unclear. Germline V gene lookup returns CDR1 MGHRA and CDR2 YSYEKL. This CDR3 comprises 11 residues. Trimming shortened V by 4 bases and J by 4 bases, and 1 base separated the two germline ends. CDR3 sequence (DNA): TGCGCCAGCAGCCTTAATGAAAAACTGTTTTTT. Its protein is CASSLNEKLFF.

This clone appeared once. This chain links TRBV6-5 with TRBJ2-6, with 7 bases matching TRBD1. V lost 4 bases, J lost 1 base, and 1 base stayed unmatched. This CDR3 region has 15 residues. Germline-derived CDR1 and CDR2 are MNHEY and SVGAGI. CDR3 protein: CASSSGGSGANVLTF. The DNA for the CDR3 is TGTGCCAGCAGTTCAGGGGGTTCTGGGGCCAACGTCCTGACTTTC.

The chain is built from TRBV12-5 and TRBJ2-7, with D unresolved. Germline loops: CDR1 LGHNT, CDR2 FRNRAP. The CDR3 spans 16 residues. The V gene lost 2 bases and the J gene lost 1 base, with 15 bases spanning the gap. The CDR3 region has the DNA TGTGCTAGTGGTTTGTCGACCGGGCACGGATCCTACGAGCAGTACTTC. This encodes CASGLSTGHGSYEQYF.

CDR3 sequence (DNA): TGTGCCAGCAGTGGGGAGGGTTGGACTGAAGCTTTCTTT. The encoded protein is CASSGEGWTEAFF. The chain employs TRBV6-4 and TRBJ1-1; no definite D call. Germline V CDR1 and CDR2: MRHNA, SNTAGT. The V gene lost 4 bases and the J gene lost 5 bases, with 11 bases spanning the gap. The CDR3 contains 13 residues.

The J gene is TRBJ2-3, the V gene TRBV2; no clear D gene. This CDR3 has 14 amino acids. V gave up 2 bases and J gave up 4 bases, with 10 bases separating them. Germline-derived CDR1 and CDR2 are SNHLY and FYNNEI. The CDR3 loop is CASSEWVFSDTQYF. The DNA for the CDR3 is TGTGCCAGCAGTGAATGGGTTTTCTCAGATACGCAGTATTTT.

The rearrangement joins TRBV7-6 to TRBJ2-3; no clear D. The V end lost 6 bases, the J end lost 0 bases, and 13 bases lay between the germline ends. CDR1 and CDR2 from the germline V gene are SGHVS and FNYEAQ. The CDR3 spans 15 residues. CDR3 in amino acids: CASSLSTASTDTQYF. As DNA, the CDR3 is TGTGCCAGCAGTTTATCCACCGCTAGCACAGATACGCAGTATTTT.